The source of this T cell receptor (beta chain) is a study of T cells in Graves' hyperthyroidism and ophthalmopathy. RNA transcripts gave rise to amplified TCR beta CDR3 regions. HTBI primers were used for first-round RT-PCR of the TCR CDR3. TCRdb reanalysed the multiplex PCR reads using MiXCR and keeps one entry per CDR3 protein. The sample contains more than 600,000 distinct CDR3 sequences, 16% of which appear only once. V was clipped by 0 bases and J by 3 bases, with 12 bases between them. This CDR3 contains 15 residues. Germline V gene sequence: CDR1 DFQATT, CDR2 SNEGSKA (reference sequence). General observations from the study: The model's output predicted ophthalmopathy at a median of roughly 6.9 months prior to onset.

This clonotype has at least ten counts. No antigen is known for it. Orbital computed tomography and thyroid ultrasound, together with serum TRAb and thyroxine and clinical symptoms, were used for diagnoses. The TCR originated in a man between 18 and 29 years old with Graves' hyperthyroidism. The chain has TRBV20-1 and TRBJ2-1; perhaps TRBD2 as D (6 bases). Sequencing was carried out using blood. DNA of the CDR3: TGCAGTGCTAGAGATAGGCGGGATATCTACAATGAGCAGTTCTTC. Its protein product is CSARDRRDIYNEQFF.